This T cell receptor (beta chain) was sequenced for a study of vaccination effects on CD4 cells after COVID-19. This CDR3 is built from 17 residues. Germline V gene lookup returns CDR1 SNHLY and CDR2 FYNNEI. V lost 5 bases to trimming and J lost 0 bases; unmatched junction nucleotides: 10. Subsequent to approximately 11 days of culture, CD4+ T cells were isolated. The person had a PCR-confirmed SARS-CoV-2 infection during March to December 2020. Two-dose vaccination with either BNT162b2 or mRNA-1273 was given to the participants. The table lists this clone with a few counts. Its specificity is not known. TCRdb's copy holds only in-frame clones and misses some; the assay was immunoSEQ multiplex PCR. The repertoire has tens of thousands of clones, 65% to 75% of them found once; the top ten carry approximately 5.6%.

This receptor was identified in a human donor who had a prior SARS-CoV-2 infection. This specimen was CD4+ T cells from PBMCs cultured without peptide, taken after COVID-19 vaccination. This chain links TRBV2 with TRBJ1-1, with TRBD1 identical over 9 bases. The CDR3 sequence: CASSLQQGATVNTEAFF. As DNA, the CDR3 is TGTGCCAGCAGTCTTCAACAGGGGGCTACCGTGAACACTGAAGCTTTCTTT.